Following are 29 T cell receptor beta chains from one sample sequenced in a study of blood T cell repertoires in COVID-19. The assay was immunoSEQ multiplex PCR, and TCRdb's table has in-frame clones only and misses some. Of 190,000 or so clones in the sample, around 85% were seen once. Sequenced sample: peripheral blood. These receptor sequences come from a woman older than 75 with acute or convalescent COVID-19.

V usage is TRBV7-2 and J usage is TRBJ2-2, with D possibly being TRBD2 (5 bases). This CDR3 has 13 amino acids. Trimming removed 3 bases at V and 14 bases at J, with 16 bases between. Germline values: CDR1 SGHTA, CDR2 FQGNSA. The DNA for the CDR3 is TGTGCCAGCAGCTTCAGCCCCAGAGGAGGCCTGTTTTTT. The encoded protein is CASSFSPRGGLFF.

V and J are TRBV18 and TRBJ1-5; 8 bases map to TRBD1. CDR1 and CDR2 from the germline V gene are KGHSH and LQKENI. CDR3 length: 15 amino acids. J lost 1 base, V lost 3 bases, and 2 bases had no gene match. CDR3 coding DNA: TGTGCCAGCTCACCGAACAGGGGGAGCAATCAGCCCCAGCATTTT. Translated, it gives CASSPNRGSNQPQHF.

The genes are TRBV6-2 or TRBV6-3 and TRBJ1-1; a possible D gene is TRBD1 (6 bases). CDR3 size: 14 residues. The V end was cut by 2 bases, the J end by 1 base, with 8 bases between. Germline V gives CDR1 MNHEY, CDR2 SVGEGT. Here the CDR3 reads CASSYDRSNTEAFF. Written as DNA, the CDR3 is TGTGCCAGCAGTTACGACAGGTCGAACACTGAAGCTTTCTTT.

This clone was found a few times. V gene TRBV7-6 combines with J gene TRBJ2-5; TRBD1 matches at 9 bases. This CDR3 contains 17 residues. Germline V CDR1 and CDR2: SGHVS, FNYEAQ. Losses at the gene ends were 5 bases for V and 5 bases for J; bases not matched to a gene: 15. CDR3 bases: TGTGCCAGCAGCCCATTACCCGGACAGGGGCGGGGGGAGACCCAGTACTTC. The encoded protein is CASSPLPGQGRGETQYF.

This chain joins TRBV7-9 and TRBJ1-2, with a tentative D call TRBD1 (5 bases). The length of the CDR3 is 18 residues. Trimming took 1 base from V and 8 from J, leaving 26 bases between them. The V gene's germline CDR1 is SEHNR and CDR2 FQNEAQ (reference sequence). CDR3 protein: CASSLGGVWSPGGGGYTF. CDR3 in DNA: TGTGCCAGCAGCTTAGGGGGGGTTTGGTCCCCTGGCGGAGGGGGCTACACCTTC.

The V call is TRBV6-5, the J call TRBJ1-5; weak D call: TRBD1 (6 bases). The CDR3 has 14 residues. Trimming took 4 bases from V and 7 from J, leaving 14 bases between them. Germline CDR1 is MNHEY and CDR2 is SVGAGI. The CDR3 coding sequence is TGTGCCAGCAGTTCCCACGGGGGGCACCAGCCCCAGCATTTT. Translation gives CASSSHGGHQPQHF.

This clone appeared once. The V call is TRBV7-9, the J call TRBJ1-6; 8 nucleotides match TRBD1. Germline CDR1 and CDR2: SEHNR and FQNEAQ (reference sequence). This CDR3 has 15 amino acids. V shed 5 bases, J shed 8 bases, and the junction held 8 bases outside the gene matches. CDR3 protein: CASSGSRGLDSPLHF. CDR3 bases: TGTGCCAGCAGCGGGAGCAGGGGGCTGGATTCACCCCTCCACTTT. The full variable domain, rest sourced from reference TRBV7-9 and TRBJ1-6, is DTGVSQNPRHKITKRGQNVTFRCDPISEHNRLYWYRQTLGQGPEFLTYFQNEAQLEKSRLLSDRFSAERPKGSFSTLEIQRTEQGDSAMYLCASSGSRGLDSPLHFGNGTRLTVT.

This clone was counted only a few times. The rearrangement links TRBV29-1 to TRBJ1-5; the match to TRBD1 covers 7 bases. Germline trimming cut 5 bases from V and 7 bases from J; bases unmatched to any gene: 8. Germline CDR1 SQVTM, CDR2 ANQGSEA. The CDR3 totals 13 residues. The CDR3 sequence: CSVTEDREQPQHF. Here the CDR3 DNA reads TGCAGCGTTACAGAAGACAGGGAGCAGCCCCAGCATTTT.

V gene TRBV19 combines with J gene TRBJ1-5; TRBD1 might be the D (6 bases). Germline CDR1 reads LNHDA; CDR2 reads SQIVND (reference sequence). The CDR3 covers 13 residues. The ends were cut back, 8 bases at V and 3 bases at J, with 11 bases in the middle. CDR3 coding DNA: TGTGCCAGTGAGGACAGATACAATCAGCCCCAGCATTTT. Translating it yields CASEDRYNQPQHF.

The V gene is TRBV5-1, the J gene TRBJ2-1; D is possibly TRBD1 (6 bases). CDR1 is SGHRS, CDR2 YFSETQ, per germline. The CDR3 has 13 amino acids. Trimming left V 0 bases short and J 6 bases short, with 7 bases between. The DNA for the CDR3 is TGCGCCAGCAGCTTGGTAGGGGGCAATGAGCAGTTCTTC. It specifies CASSLVGGNEQFF. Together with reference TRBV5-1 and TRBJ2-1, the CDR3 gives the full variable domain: KAGVTQTPRYLIKTRGQQVTLSCSPISGHRSVSWYQQTPGQGLQFLFEYFSETQRNKGNFPGRFSGRQFSNSRSEMNVSTLELGDSALYLCASSLVGGNEQFFGPGTRLTVL.

CDR3 amino acids: CASGLAGTGELFF. In nucleotides, the CDR3 is TGTGCTAGTGGTTTGGCGGGGACCGGGGAGCTGTTTTTT. The chain uses TRBV12-5 and TRBJ2-2, with D possibly being TRBD2 (5 bases). Trimming pared 1 base from V and 5 bases from J, leaving 5 bases between. The germline CDR1 and CDR2 sequences are LGHNT and FRNRAP. The CDR3 runs 13 residues. The full variable domain, in which reference TRBV12-5 and TRBJ2-2 provide the parts outside the CDR3, is DARVTQTPRHKVTEMGQEVTMRCQPILGHNTVFWYRQTMMQGLELLAYFRNRAPLDDSGMPKDRFSAEMPDATLATLKIQPSEPRDSAVYFCASGLAGTGELFFGEGSRLTVL.

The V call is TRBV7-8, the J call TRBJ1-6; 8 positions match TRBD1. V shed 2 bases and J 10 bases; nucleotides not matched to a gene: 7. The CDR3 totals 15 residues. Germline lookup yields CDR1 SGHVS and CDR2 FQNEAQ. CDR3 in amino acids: CASSLLTGVGSPLHF. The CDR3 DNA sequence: TGTGCCAGCAGCTTATTGACAGGGGTCGGATCACCCCTCCACTTT.

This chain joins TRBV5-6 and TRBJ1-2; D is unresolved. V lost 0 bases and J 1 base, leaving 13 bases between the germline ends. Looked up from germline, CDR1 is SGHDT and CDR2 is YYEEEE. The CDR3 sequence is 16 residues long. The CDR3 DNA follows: TGTGCCAGCAGCTTGGGGGTGGAGGACCTTAACTATGGCTACACCTTC. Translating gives CASSLGVEDLNYGYTF.

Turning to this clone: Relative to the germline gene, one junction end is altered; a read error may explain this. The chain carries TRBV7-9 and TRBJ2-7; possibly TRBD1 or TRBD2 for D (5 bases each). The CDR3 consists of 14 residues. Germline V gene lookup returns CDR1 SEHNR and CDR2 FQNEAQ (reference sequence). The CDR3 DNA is TGTGCCAGCAACTTAGGGGTAGCGAGCTACGAGCAGTACTTC. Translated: CASNLGVASYEQYF.

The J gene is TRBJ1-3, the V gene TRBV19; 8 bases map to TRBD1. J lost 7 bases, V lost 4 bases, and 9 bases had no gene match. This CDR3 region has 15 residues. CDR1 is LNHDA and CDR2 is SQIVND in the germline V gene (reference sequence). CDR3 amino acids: CASSNRTGSINTIYF. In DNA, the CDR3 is TGTGCCAGTAGTAATCGGACAGGGTCTATCAACACCATATATTTT.

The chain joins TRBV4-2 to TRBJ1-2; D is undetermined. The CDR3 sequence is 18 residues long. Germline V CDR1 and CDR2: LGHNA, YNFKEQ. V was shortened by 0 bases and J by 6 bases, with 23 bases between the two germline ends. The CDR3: CASSQDLRYTVLVDGYTF. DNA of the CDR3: TGTGCCAGCAGCCAAGATTTAAGGTATACAGTACTAGTAGATGGCTACACCTTC.

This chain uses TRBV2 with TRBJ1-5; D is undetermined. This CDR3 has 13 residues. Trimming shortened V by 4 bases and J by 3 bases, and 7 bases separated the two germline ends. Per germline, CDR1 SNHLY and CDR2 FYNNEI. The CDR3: CASSAILNQPQHF. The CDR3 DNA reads TGTGCCAGCAGTGCGATACTCAATCAGCCCCAGCATTTT.

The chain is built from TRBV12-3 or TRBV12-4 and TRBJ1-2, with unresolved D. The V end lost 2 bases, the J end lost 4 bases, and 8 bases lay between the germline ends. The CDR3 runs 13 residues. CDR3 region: CASSLRRGYGYTF. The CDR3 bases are TGTGCCAGCAGTTTAAGGCGGGGCTATGGCTACACCTTC.

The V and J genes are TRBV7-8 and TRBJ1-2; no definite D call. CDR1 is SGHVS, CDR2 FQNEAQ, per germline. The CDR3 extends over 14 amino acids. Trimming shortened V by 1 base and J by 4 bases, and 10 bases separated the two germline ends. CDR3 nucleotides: TGTGCCAGCAGCTTAGATGGGCAGATCTATGGCTACACCTTC. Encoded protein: CASSLDGQIYGYTF.

The CDR3 here is CASSVGQGATWGSGNTIYF. CDR3 bases: TGTGCCAGCAGCGTAGGCCAGGGGGCGACCTGGGGCTCTGGAAACACCATATATTTT. The genes are TRBV9 and TRBJ1-3, with TRBD1 identical over 8 bases. Trimming at V came to 0 bases and at J to 0 bases, leaving 11 bases not matched to a gene. Looked up from germline, CDR1 is SGDLS and CDR2 is YYNGEE. The CDR3 has 19 amino acids.

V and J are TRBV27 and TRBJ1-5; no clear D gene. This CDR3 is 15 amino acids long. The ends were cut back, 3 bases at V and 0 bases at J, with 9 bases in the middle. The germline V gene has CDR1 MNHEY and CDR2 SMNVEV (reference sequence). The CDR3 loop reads CASSFRGISNQPQHF. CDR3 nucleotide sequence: TGTGCCAGCAGTTTCCGGGGTATTAGCAATCAGCCCCAGCATTTT.

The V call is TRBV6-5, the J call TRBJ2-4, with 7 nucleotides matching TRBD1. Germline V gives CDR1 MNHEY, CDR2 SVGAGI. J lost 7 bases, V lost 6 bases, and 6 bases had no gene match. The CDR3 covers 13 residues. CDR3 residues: CASRPDRDNIQYF. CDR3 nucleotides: TGTGCCAGCAGGCCAGACAGGGACAACATTCAGTACTTC.

CDR3 amino acids: CATSETGGYEQYF. CDR3 sequence (DNA): TGTGCCACCAGTGAGACAGGGGGCTACGAGCAGTACTTC. The chain recombines TRBV24-1 with TRBJ2-7; TRBD1 matches at 9 bases. Germline values: CDR1 KGHDR, CDR2 SFDVKD. J lost 3 bases, V lost 4 bases, and 0 bases had no gene match. The length of the CDR3 is 13 residues.

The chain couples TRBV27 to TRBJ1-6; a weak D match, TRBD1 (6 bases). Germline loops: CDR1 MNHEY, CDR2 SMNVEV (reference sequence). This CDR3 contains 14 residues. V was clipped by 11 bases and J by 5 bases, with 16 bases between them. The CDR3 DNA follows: TGTGCCTCAACCTACAGGGCCGATAATTCACCCCTCCACTTT. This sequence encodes CASTYRADNSPLHF.

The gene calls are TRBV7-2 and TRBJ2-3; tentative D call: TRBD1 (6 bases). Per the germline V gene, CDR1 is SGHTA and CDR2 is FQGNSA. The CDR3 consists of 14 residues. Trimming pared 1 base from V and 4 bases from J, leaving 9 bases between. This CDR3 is CASSLVWGPDTQYF. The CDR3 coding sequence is TGTGCCAGCAGCTTAGTCTGGGGGCCAGATACGCAGTATTTT.

CDR3 DNA: TGTGCCAGCAGCCCGACAGGGTCGAACGGCCAAGAGACCCAGTACTTC. Protein: CASSPTGSNGQETQYF. The chain joins TRBV28 to TRBJ2-5, with TRBD1 matching over 7 bases. The V gene's germline CDR1 is MDHEN and CDR2 SYDVKM. This CDR3 spans 16 amino acids. Trimming at V came to 6 bases and at J to 1 base, leaving 11 bases not matched to a gene. The variable domain in full, completed from reference TRBV28 and TRBJ2-5, reads DVKVTQSSRYLVKRTGEKVFLECVQDMDHENMFWYRQDPGLGLRLIYFSYDVKMKEKGDIPEGYSVSREKKERFSLILESASTNQTSMYLCASSPTGSNGQETQYFGPGTRLLVL.

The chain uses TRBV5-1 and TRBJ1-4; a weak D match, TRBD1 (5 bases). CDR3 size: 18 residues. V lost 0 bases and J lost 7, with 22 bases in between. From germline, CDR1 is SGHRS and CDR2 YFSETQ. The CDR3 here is CASSLGIGGRGTGEKLFF. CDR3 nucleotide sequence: TGCGCCAGCAGCTTGGGGATTGGAGGGCGGGGTACAGGTGAAAAACTGTTTTTT.

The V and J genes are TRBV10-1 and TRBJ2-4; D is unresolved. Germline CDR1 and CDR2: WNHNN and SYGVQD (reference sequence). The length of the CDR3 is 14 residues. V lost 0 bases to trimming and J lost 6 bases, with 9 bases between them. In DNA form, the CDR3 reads TGCGCCAGCAGTGAGTCGGTACAGACAAACATTCAGTACTTC. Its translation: CASSESVQTNIQYF.

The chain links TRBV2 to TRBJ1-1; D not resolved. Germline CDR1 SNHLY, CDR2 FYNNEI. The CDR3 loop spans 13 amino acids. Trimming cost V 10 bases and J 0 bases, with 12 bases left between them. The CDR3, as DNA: TGTGCCACCGAACAGAACTTGAACACTGAAGCTTTCTTT. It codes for CATEQNLNTEAFF.